The 3 T cell receptor beta chains in this list originate from one sample, sequenced in a study of blood T cell repertoires in COVID-19 (TCRdb year 2020). The receptor library was made with the immunoSEQ multiplex PCR assay. The table comes from immuneACCESS by way of TCRdb, which keeps in-frame sequences with V and J called. Part of the clones is missing from these tables; in studies checked, under half for an unresolved V gene and the rest for unknown reasons. In this sample the table shows 230,000 or so clones, around 82% of which occur a single time. Clones ranked in the top ten supply approximately 4% of the sample. Specimen: peripheral blood. These receptors came from a man aged 50-60 years with active or convalescent COVID-19.

The rearrangement links TRBV7-9 to TRBJ1-1; the D gene is possibly TRBD1 (5 bases). V lost 6 bases to trimming and J lost 3 bases, with 14 bases between them. This CDR3 is 14 amino acids long. Germline values: CDR1 SEHNR, CDR2 FQNEAQ (reference sequence). The CDR3 DNA reads as TGTGCCAGCAGTCCCCAGGGACTTTACACTGAAGCTTTCTTT. Translating it yields CASSPQGLYTEAFF.

V and J are TRBV7-7 and TRBJ2-2; possible D gene TRBD2, 7 bases. This CDR3 comprises 16 residues. The ends were cut back, 2 bases at V and 3 bases at J, with 13 bases in the middle. Per germline, CDR1 SSHAT and CDR2 FNYEAQ (reference sequence). As DNA, the CDR3 is TGTGCCAGCAGCTTACGGGGGGCCCGGGACACCGGGGAGCTGTTTTTT. This translates into CASSLRGARDTGELFF.

The chain uses TRBV5-5 and TRBJ1-1; D is unclear. In germline, CDR1 is SGHKS, CDR2 YYEKEE (reference sequence). The CDR3 length is 14 residues. Between the trimmed V and J ends, which lost 3 bases and 1 base, there was a span of 10 bases. CDR3: CASSSDSWNTEAFF. As DNA, the CDR3 is TGTGCCAGCAGCTCAGACTCGTGGAACACTGAAGCTTTCTTT.